Following are 22 T cell receptor beta chains from one sample sequenced in a study of blood T cell repertoires in COVID-19. Sequencing used immunoSEQ multiplex PCR; TCRdb keeps in-frame clones, though not all of them. Among about 150,000 clones listed, approximately 83% were seen once. Sequences were obtained from peripheral blood. These receptors all stem from a woman aged 60 to 75 with acute or convalescent COVID-19.

This rearrangement joins TRBV5-1 to TRBJ1-1; D is unresolved. Germline V CDR1 and CDR2: SGHRS, YFSETQ. The CDR3 has 14 amino acids. V lost 4 bases to trimming and J lost 1 base, with 11 bases between them. The CDR3, as DNA: TGCGCCAGCAGCGTAGACACCGGGAACACTGAAGCTTTCTTT. Translating it yields CASSVDTGNTEAFF.

This clone has a single count. This chain links TRBV5-1 with TRBJ2-5, with TRBD1 identical over 7 bases. V was pared by 4 bases and J by 5 bases, with 8 bases of the junction left unmatched. The germline CDR1 and CDR2 sequences are SGHRS and YFSETQ. This CDR3 spans 14 amino acids. CDR3 sequence: CASSTPTGTETQYF. The CDR3 DNA reads as TGCGCCAGCAGCACACCGACAGGGACGGAGACCCAGTACTTC.

The V call is TRBV11-2, the J call TRBJ1-1, with 9 bases fitting TRBD1. The CDR3 runs 13 residues. With V trimmed by 5 bases and J by 8 bases, 6 bases remained unmatched. Germline V gene lookup returns CDR1 SGHAT and CDR2 FQNNGV. CDR3 loop: CASSTGTGREAFF. The CDR3 coding sequence is TGTGCCAGCAGCACCGGGACAGGGCGGGAAGCTTTCTTT.

The V call is TRBV27, the J call TRBJ2-1; 13 bases line up with TRBD2. J gave up 1 base and V 6 bases, and 6 bases lay outside the gene matches. The CDR3 runs to 17 residues. Germline CDR1 MNHEY, CDR2 SMNVEV (reference sequence). CDR3 DNA: TGTGCCAGCAGCCACGGACTAGCGGGGGTTTCCTACAATGAGCAGTTCTTC. Translation gives CASSHGLAGVSYNEQFF.

This rearrangement joins TRBV7-2 to TRBJ1-2; unclear D gene. This CDR3 has 14 residues. V lost 6 bases, J lost 6 bases, and 17 bases lay in between. CDR1 and CDR2 (germline): SGHTA, FQGNSA. This CDR3 reads CASSREGRRHGYTF. The DNA for the CDR3 is TGTGCCAGCAGTCGGGAGGGCAGAAGACATGGCTACACCTTC.

The V and J genes are TRBV6-5 and TRBJ1-2; 9 bases are a match to TRBD1. The CDR3 spans 15 residues. The junction had 13 bases not matched to a gene; V was cut back by 6 bases and J by 8 bases. The germline V gene encodes CDR1 MNHEY and CDR2 SVGAGI. CDR3 amino acids: CASSVTGGVSGGYTF. As DNA, the CDR3 is TGTGCCAGCAGCGTTACAGGGGGCGTCTCAGGCGGCTACACCTTC.

The V call is TRBV6-5, the J call TRBJ1-4; perhaps TRBD1 as D (5 bases). The CDR3 runs to 13 residues. CDR1 is MNHEY and CDR2 is SVGAGI in the germline V gene. Trimming took off 7 bases at V and 7 bases at J, with 13 bases between the two ends. The CDR3 sequence: CASTGGAGEKLFF. DNA of the CDR3: TGTGCCAGCACCGGAGGGGCGGGTGAAAAACTGTTTTTT.

CDR3 in DNA: TGTGCCAGCAGCCAGGACTCTGGAAACACCATATATTTT. Translation: CASSQDSGNTIYF. The chain links TRBV7-2 to TRBJ1-3; the D is unclear. The germline V gene encodes CDR1 SGHTA and CDR2 FQGNSA. Trimming cost V 5 bases and J 0 bases, with 5 bases left between them. This CDR3 comprises 13 residues.

The V call is TRBV7-8, the J call TRBJ1-2, with D tentatively TRBD1 (5 bases). Germline assignment: CDR1 SGHVS and CDR2 FQNEAQ. Trimming shortened V by 5 bases and J by 8 bases, and 21 bases separated the two germline ends. This CDR3 is built from 15 residues. The CDR3 is CASSPSGLATRGYTF. DNA of the CDR3: TGTGCCAGCAGCCCATCGGGACTCGCGACGCGGGGCTACACCTTC.

The rearrangement joins TRBV7-9 to TRBJ1-1; unclear D gene. V lost 7 bases to trimming and J lost 5 bases, with 14 bases between them. This CDR3 region has 13 residues. Per the germline V gene, CDR1 is SEHNR and CDR2 is FQNEAQ (reference sequence). CDR3 nucleotides: TGTGCCAGCATCGAAATCATCGGGACTGAAGCTTTCTTT. Protein product: CASIEIIGTEAFF.

The chain recombines TRBV28 with TRBJ1-2, with 8 bases lining up with TRBD1. Per the germline V gene, CDR1 is MDHEN and CDR2 is SYDVKM. With 6 bases clipped from V and 6 bases from J, the junction kept 9 bases outside the gene matches. The length of the CDR3 is 14 residues. CDR3 sequence: CASSPVDRGNGYTF. The CDR3 region has the DNA TGTGCCAGCAGCCCCGTCGACAGGGGTAATGGCTACACCTTC.

This chain connects TRBV15 to TRBJ2-5; D unresolved. Trimming took off 0 bases at V and 5 bases at J, with 13 bases between the two ends. CDR3 size: 15 residues. Germline V gene data show CDR1 as LNHNV and CDR2 as YYDKDF (reference sequence). The CDR3 coding sequence is TGTGCCACCAGCAGAGATCTTCTCGAGTTGGAGACCCAGTACTTC. Translation: CATSRDLLELETQYF.

The sample holds a few counts of this clone. The CDR3 reads CASSQEIWAGNQPQHF. For the CDR3, the DNA is TGCGCCAGCAGCCAAGAAATTTGGGCAGGGAATCAGCCCCAGCATTTT. This sequence joins TRBV4-1 and TRBJ1-5, with D tentatively TRBD1 (5 bases). Germline V gene data show CDR1 as MGHRA and CDR2 as YSYEKL. This CDR3 has 16 residues. Trimming pared 0 bases from V and 4 bases from J, leaving 13 bases between.

This rearrangement joins TRBV11-1 to TRBJ1-1, with D possibly matching TRBD1 (6 bases). The CDR3 is 16 residues long. Trimming cost V 5 bases and J 1 base, with 17 bases left between them. The germline V gene has CDR1 SGHAT and CDR2 FQDESV (reference sequence). This CDR3 reads CASSVYRGIRNTEAFF. In DNA, the CDR3 is TGTGCCAGCAGCGTTTATAGGGGGATCAGGAACACTGAAGCTTTCTTT.

The V call is TRBV5-5, the J call TRBJ2-2; 9 positions match TRBD2. The junction had 9 bases not matched to a gene; V was cut back by 3 bases and J by 6 bases. Germline CDR1 reads SGHKS; CDR2 reads YYEKEE (reference sequence). This CDR3 is built from 16 residues. In nucleotides, the CDR3 is TGTGCCAGCAGCTCGGGGGCGCTAGCGGGGCCCGGGGAGCTGTTTTTT. It translates to CASSSGALAGPGELFF.

The chain employs TRBV19 and TRBJ1-1; perhaps TRBD1 as D (6 bases). The CDR3 spans 14 residues. CDR1 LNHDA and CDR2 SQIVND come from the germline V gene (reference sequence). The germline V and J ends were trimmed by 5 bases and 11 bases, with 21 bases remaining between them. CDR3 coding DNA: TGTGCCAGTAGTCCGAAACGGGGGGCAGAAGTGGCTTTCTTT. This codes for CASSPKRGAEVAFF.

The rearrangement joins TRBV5-1 to TRBJ2-5; weak D call: TRBD1 (6 bases). The germline gives CDR1 SGHRS, CDR2 YFSETQ. This CDR3 is built from 14 residues. V lost 5 bases, J lost 0 bases, and 11 bases lay in between. The CDR3, as DNA: TGCGCCAGCAGGTTCCGGACAGACCAAGAGACCCAGTACTTC. Protein product: CASRFRTDQETQYF.

V gene TRBV6-5 combines with J gene TRBJ1-5; TRBD1 aligns across 11 bases. Germline assignment: CDR1 MNHEY and CDR2 SVGAGI. The CDR3 runs 13 residues. With 4 bases clipped from V and 7 bases from J, the junction kept 0 bases outside the gene matches. CDR3 amino acids: CASSWDRGQPQHF. The CDR3 DNA reads as TGTGCCAGCAGTTGGGACAGGGGGCAGCCCCAGCATTTT.

The genes are TRBV11-3 and TRBJ2-1, with TRBD2 matching over 12 bases. CDR3 length: 17 amino acids. V lost 0 bases, J lost 6 bases, and 6 bases stayed unmatched. Germline assignment: CDR1 SGHNT and CDR2 YENEEA. CDR3 amino acids: CASSLELAGGRFNEQFF. In DNA, the CDR3 is TGTGCCAGCAGCTTAGAACTAGCGGGGGGCCGCTTCAATGAGCAGTTCTTC.

This clone was observed a single time. Other DNA sequences in the same sample also yield this CDR3. The V gene is TRBV9, the J gene TRBJ2-1; TRBD1 agrees at 7 bases. This CDR3 spans 15 amino acids. CDR1 is SGDLS and CDR2 is YYNGEE in the germline V gene. J lost 4 bases, V lost 0 bases, and 4 bases had no gene match. The CDR3, as DNA: TGTGCCAGCAGCGTAGACGGGACAGATTACAATGAGCAGTTCTTC. Protein: CASSVDGTDYNEQFF.

The chain has TRBV5-1 and TRBJ2-3; 10 bases agree with TRBD2. CDR1 SGHRS and CDR2 YFSETQ come from the germline V gene. CDR3 length equals 16 residues. The V and J ends lost 4 bases and 1 base, in that order; junction bases with no gene match: 6. The CDR3 spells CASSPTTSGGTDTQYF. The CDR3 DNA sequence: TGCGCCAGCAGCCCGACCACTAGCGGGGGCACAGATACGCAGTATTTT.

The V and J genes are TRBV28 and TRBJ1-1; 9 bases are a match to TRBD1. The germline CDR1 and CDR2 sequences are MDHEN and SYDVKM. The CDR3 extends over 15 amino acids. V shed 3 bases, J shed 1 base, and the junction held 3 bases outside the gene matches. The CDR3 DNA sequence: TGTGCCAGCAGTTTCCGGGACAGGGCGAACACTGAAGCTTTCTTT. This gives the protein CASSFRDRANTEAFF.